This T cell receptor (beta chain) was documented in a study of cytomegalovirus exposure and HLA in healthy donors. Whole-study results and caveats: TCR beta sequences numbering under 20,000 were associated with HLA alleles at 0.05 false discovery rate in a later analysis. The authors later linked a missense DCLRE1C variant to TCR beta V- and J-gene trimming.

Germline CDR1 and CDR2: SGHTA and FQGTGA. The germline V and J ends were trimmed by 5 bases and 10 bases, with 15 bases remaining between them. The CDR3 length is 13 residues. Unrecorded immune exposures were likely, despite nominal health at sampling. As for this clone: The antigen is undetermined.

The PCR was carried out with 60 Vbeta primers and 13 Jbeta primers. Generated by immunoSEQ multiplex PCR, the TCRdb table keeps only in-frame clones and is missing some. Seen here are around 150,000 clones, approximately 80% observed once, and the top ten hold around 2.5%. Sequencing input: PBMCs. The rearrangement links TRBV7-3 to TRBJ2-1; tentatively, D is TRBD2 (6 bases). This TCR was recovered from a man aged 45-65 years in good health and CMV-seronegative. CDR3 amino acids: CASSPNTSGEQFF. CDR3 DNA: TGTGCCAGCAGCCCCAATACAAGCGGGGAGCAGTTCTTC.